The sequence of this T cell receptor beta chain was determined in a study of CD8 T cells in ankylosing spondylitis. MiXCR was run by TCRdb on the 5' RACE reads, yielding one entry per CDR3 protein. Among over 100,000 distinct CDR3 sequences listed, over 6% were seen once. The CDR3 is 14 amino acids. In germline, CDR1 is SGHRS, CDR2 YFSETQ. Trimming removed 0 bases from V and 7 bases from J, with 13 bases in between. Note on this clonotype: This may stem from a read error, because a much larger clone lies one nucleotide away.

The sequenced material came from blood, either unsorted or a sorted T cell fraction (not recorded which). The chain carries TRBV5-1 and TRBJ1-2; no reliable D call. This receptor was obtained from a male donor with ankylosing spondylitis or in good health (not recorded which). The CDR3 DNA reads as TGCGCCAGCAGCTTGGCCCACCCACTAGCTGGCTACACCTTC. Translation gives CASSLAHPLAGYTF.